A selection of T cell receptor beta chains follows, all from one sample in a study of blood T cells in healthy people across ages. TCRdb reanalysed the 5' RACE reads using MiXCR and keeps one entry per CDR3 protein. The sample lists about 1.5 million distinct CDR3 sequences; approximately 42% were seen once. Sequenced material: blood. The receptor source for this set is a woman younger than 30 in good health. Both conserved end residues are part of each CDR3. The D gene is left open where the match is weak. The size entry is marked missing in some rows and otherwise reads once, few, many or a size class.

j_gene: TRBJ2-7
abundance: NA
v_gene: TRBV24-1
d_gene: NA
CDR3nt: TGTGCCGCTAGAAAAGGGCCCCGAAACTACGAGCAGTACTTC
CDR3aa: CAARKGPRNYEQYF

j_gene: TRBJ2-7
abundance: few
v_gene: TRBV4-3
d_gene: NA
CDR3nt: TGCGCCAGCAGCCAAGACCGGGGGCACTCCTACGAGCAGTACTTC
CDR3aa: CASSQDRGHSYEQYF

j_gene: TRBJ2-1
abundance: NA
v_gene: TRBV5-1
d_gene: TRBD1
CDR3nt: TGCGCCAGCTCCGGGACAGGGAGGAATTTTGAGCAGTTCTTC
CDR3aa: CASSGTGRNFEQFF

j_gene: TRBJ2-1
abundance: few
v_gene: TRBV5-1
d_gene: NA
CDR3nt: TGCGCCAGCAGCCTAGCAAATAGAAACAATGAGCAGTTCTTC
CDR3aa: CASSLANRNNEQFF

j_gene: TRBJ2-3
abundance: NA
v_gene: TRBV27
d_gene: NA
CDR3nt: TGTGCCAGCAGTGTCACCACCTTGATGGATACGCAGTATTTT
CDR3aa: CASSVTTLMDTQYF

j_gene: TRBJ2-3
abundance: few
v_gene: TRBV9
d_gene: NA
CDR3nt: TGTGCCAGCAGCATAGCTAGGGGGGATACGCAGTATTTT
CDR3aa: CASSIARGDTQYF

j_gene: TRBJ1-4
abundance: few
v_gene: TRBV12-3/TRBV12-4
d_gene: NA
CDR3nt: TGTGCCAGCAGAGGGGACTCCCTCCTTGAAAAACTGTTTTTT
CDR3aa: CASRGDSLLEKLFF

j_gene: TRBJ2-4
abundance: few
v_gene: TRBV20-1
d_gene: TRBD1
CDR3nt: TGCGGCACTGAGGACAGGGGCAAAAACATTCAGTACTTC
CDR3aa: CGTEDRGKNIQYF

j_gene: TRBJ1-1
abundance: NA
v_gene: TRBV3-1
d_gene: TRBD1
CDR3nt: TGTGCCAGCAGCCAACTAAACAGGGGTATGAGTACTGAAGCTTTCTTT
CDR3aa: CASSQLNRGMSTEAFF

j_gene: TRBJ2-3
abundance: few
v_gene: TRBV6-5
d_gene: NA
CDR3nt: TGTGCCAGCAGTTTCCTATCGCCGGGACACTTCACAGATACGCAGTATTTT
CDR3aa: CASSFLSPGHFTDTQYF

j_gene: TRBJ2-1
abundance: NA
v_gene: TRBV7-2
d_gene: NA
CDR3nt: TGTGCCAGCAGCTTACGGCTGCTAGCTCTTGAGCAGTTCTTC
CDR3aa: CASSLRLLALEQFF

j_gene: TRBJ2-1
abundance: NA
v_gene: TRBV24-1
d_gene: TRBD2
CDR3nt: TGTGCCACCTCACTAGCGGGGCACAATGAGCAGTTCTTC
CDR3aa: CATSLAGHNEQFF

j_gene: TRBJ2-5
abundance: NA
v_gene: TRBV4-1
d_gene: TRBD2
CDR3nt: TGCGCCAGCAGCCATCTAGCGGGGGGGCGTCAAGAGACCCAGTACTTC
CDR3aa: CASSHLAGGRQETQYF

j_gene: TRBJ2-2
abundance: NA
v_gene: TRBV12-3/TRBV12-4
d_gene: NA
CDR3nt: TGTGCCAGCAGGGCCCGAGGGGCGACCGGGGAGCTGTTTTTT
CDR3aa: CASRARGATGELFF

j_gene: TRBJ2-7
abundance: few
v_gene: TRBV3-1
d_gene: NA
CDR3nt: TGTGCCAGCAGCCAAGCGTTAACCTACGAGCAGTACTTC
CDR3aa: CASSQALTYEQYF

j_gene: TRBJ2-5
abundance: NA
v_gene: TRBV4-1
d_gene: NA
CDR3nt: TGCGCCAGCAGCCAAGTACTCCGGATTCAAGAGACCCAGTACTTC
CDR3aa: CASSQVLRIQETQYF

j_gene: TRBJ2-1
abundance: NA
v_gene: TRBV2
d_gene: NA
CDR3nt: TGTGCCAGCAAGAGGGACCCCTTGGATGAGCAGTTCTTC
CDR3aa: CASKRDPLDEQFF

j_gene: TRBJ2-5
abundance: NA
v_gene: TRBV11-2
d_gene: NA
CDR3nt: TGTGCCAGCAGCCAGACGGGGGCCCGGGAGACCCAGTACTTC
CDR3aa: CASSQTGARETQYF

j_gene: TRBJ1-5
abundance: NA
v_gene: TRBV2
d_gene: TRBD1
CDR3nt: TGTGCCAGCAGTCCTGACAGGGATAGTCAGCCCCAGCATTTT
CDR3aa: CASSPDRDSQPQHF

j_gene: TRBJ1-2
abundance: few
v_gene: TRBV11-2
d_gene: TRBD1
CDR3nt: TGTGCCAGCAGCTCTATGACAGGGGCGGACTATGGCTACACCTTC
CDR3aa: CASSSMTGADYGYTF

j_gene: TRBJ2-3
abundance: NA
v_gene: TRBV7-2
d_gene: TRBD1
CDR3nt: TGTGCCAGCAGCCCAGGGACAGGGCAAGATACGCAGTATTTT
CDR3aa: CASSPGTGQDTQYF

j_gene: TRBJ2-7
abundance: NA
v_gene: TRBV5-1
d_gene: NA
CDR3nt: TGCGCCAGCAGCTCCGGACAGTGCGAGCAGTACTTC
CDR3aa: CASSSGQCEQYF

j_gene: TRBJ2-3
abundance: few
v_gene: TRBV20-1
d_gene: TRBD2
CDR3nt: TGCAGTGCTAGTCCTGCGTCCGCGGGAGGCACAGATACGCAGTATTTT
CDR3aa: CSASPASAGGTDTQYF

j_gene: TRBJ2-2
abundance: few
v_gene: TRBV6-5
d_gene: TRBD2
CDR3nt: TGTGCCAGCAGTTACGGGGAGGGGACCGGGGAGCTGTTTTTT
CDR3aa: CASSYGEGTGELFF

j_gene: TRBJ2-3
abundance: NA
v_gene: TRBV11-1
d_gene: NA
CDR3nt: TGTGCCAGCAGCTCCACGACGGGAGCACAGATACGCAATACGCAGTATTTT
CDR3aa: CASSSTTGAQIRNTQYF

j_gene: TRBJ2-3
abundance: few
v_gene: TRBV12-3/TRBV12-4
d_gene: TRBD2
CDR3nt: TGTGCCAGCGCCCCAATAGCGGGTAGCGGGGCGCAGTATTTT
CDR3aa: CASAPIAGSGAQYF

j_gene: TRBJ1-6
abundance: few
v_gene: TRBV7-9
d_gene: NA
CDR3nt: TGTGCCAGCAGCCCAGCACCTAATAATTCACCCCTCCACTTT
CDR3aa: CASSPAPNNSPLHF